These 16 T cell receptor beta chains came from one sample sequenced in a study of vaccination and CD4 T cells after COVID-19. Cultured CD4+ T cell DNA underwent sequencing with the Oncomine TCR Beta short-read assay. Via MiXCR, TCRdb re-called the PCR reads, giving one row per CDR3 protein. The repertoire includes fewer than 15,000 distinct CDR3 sequences, 40% to 50% of them detected once, and around 18% sits in the top ten. This sample's treatment: approximately nine-day PBMC culture with coronavirus spike peptide pools or control peptides (ViraFEST assay). The antigens for these receptors are not known. Sequences were obtained from cultured CD4+ T cells from blood. The receptors here all came from a human donor with COVID-19.

This clonotype was seen a handful of times. The chain recombines TRBV11-3 with TRBJ2-3; D uncertain. Between the trimmed V and J ends, which lost 2 bases and 2 bases, there was a span of 2 bases. This CDR3 has 12 residues. The germline gives CDR1 SGHNT, CDR2 YENEEA. CDR3 nucleotide sequence: TGTGCCAGCAGCTTAATCACAGATACGCAGTATTTT. Protein product: CASSLITDTQYF.

Within the sample, this clonotype is large. The J gene is TRBJ1-2, the V gene TRBV5-4; D is uncertain. V was clipped by 4 bases and J by 3 bases, with 10 bases between them. Germline V lookup: CDR1 SGHNT, CDR2 YYREEE (reference sequence). This CDR3 contains 13 residues. CDR3 region: CASSGGEYYGYTF. In DNA, the CDR3 is TGTGCCAGCAGCGGCGGGGAGTACTATGGCTACACCTTC.

The rearrangement links TRBV6-2 or TRBV6-3 to TRBJ2-1; the D gene is possibly TRBD2 (6 bases). Trimming left V 10 bases short and J 1 base short, with 14 bases between. CDR1 and CDR2 from the germline V gene are MNHEY and SVGEGT. The CDR3 has 14 amino acids. CDR3 sequence reads: CATRAGGSYNEQFF. The DNA of the CDR3 is TGTGCCACGAGAGCCGGGGGTTCCTACAATGAGCAGTTCTTC.

This chain joins TRBV12-3 or TRBV12-4 and TRBJ1-3; 8 bases fit TRBD1. The V and J ends lost 5 bases and 4 bases, in that order; junction bases with no gene match: 4. The CDR3 consists of 14 residues. The CDR3 spells CASSQGAQGNTIYF. CDR3 nucleotides: TGTGCCAGCAGTCAGGGGGCGCAAGGAAACACCATATATTTT.

The rearrangement links TRBV7-9 to TRBJ2-7; D remains unclear. V was shortened by 5 bases and J by 2 bases, with 10 bases between the two germline ends. From germline, CDR1 is SEHNR and CDR2 FQNEAQ (reference sequence). The CDR3 is 13 residues long. CDR3 protein: CASSPAHTYEQYF. CDR3 in DNA: TGTGCCAGCAGCCCAGCACACACCTACGAGCAGTACTTC.

The V and J genes are TRBV6-2 or TRBV6-3 and TRBJ1-1, with 9 bases that match TRBD1. The CDR3 totals 18 residues. Germline V gene data show CDR1 as MNHEY and CDR2 as SVGEGT. The J segment lost 2 bases and the V segment lost 0 bases, leaving 10 bases of the junction unmatched. The CDR3 loop reads CASSYSLGQGNINTEAFF. Here the CDR3 DNA reads TGTGCCAGCAGTTACTCCCTAGGACAGGGGAACATAAACACTGAAGCTTTCTTT.

This clonotype occurred a few times. The chain has TRBV11-2 and TRBJ2-5, with D unresolved. Germline V gene data show CDR1 as SGHAT and CDR2 as FQNNGV. This CDR3 has 11 residues. Trimming took 5 bases from V and 5 from J, leaving 6 bases between them. In DNA form, the CDR3 reads TGTGCCAGCAGCCTCGTGGAGACCCAGTACTTC. Its translation: CASSLVETQYF.

The genes are TRBV6-1 and TRBJ1-2, with D possibly TRBD1 on 5 matching bases. Trimming cost V 0 bases and J 8 bases, with 13 bases left between them. The germline gives CDR1 MNHNS, CDR2 SASEGT. The CDR3 runs 14 residues. The CDR3 nucleotides read TGTGCCAGCAGTGAAGCGCCTAGGGGTGGCGGCTACACCTTC. Translating gives CASSEAPRGGGYTF.

V and J are TRBV7-8 and TRBJ2-1, with D uncertain. Deletions cut 4 bases from V and 2 bases from J, with 12 bases between. This CDR3 spans 15 amino acids. Germline CDR1 reads SGHVS; CDR2 reads FQNEAQ. The CDR3 reads CASSSSTLPYNEQFF. The CDR3 DNA follows: TGTGCCAGCAGCTCCTCTACCTTACCCTACAATGAGCAGTTCTTC.

This chain connects TRBV15 to TRBJ2-1; D may be TRBD1 or TRBD2 (6 bases each). The CDR3 totals 14 residues. CDR1 is LNHNV and CDR2 is YYDKDF in the germline V gene (reference sequence). V was trimmed by 1 base and J by 10 bases, leaving 14 bases between them. The chain's CDR3 is CATSRVWGAHEQFF. In nucleotides, the CDR3 is TGTGCCACCAGCAGAGTTTGGGGGGCACACGAGCAGTTCTTC.

V and J are TRBV24-1 and TRBJ2-2; 8 nucleotides line up with TRBD1. CDR1 KGHDR and CDR2 SFDVKD come from the germline V gene. The CDR3 is 15 residues long. Losses at the gene ends were 3 bases for V and 6 bases for J; bases not matched to a gene: 5. The CDR3 spells CATSDGQGAAGELFF. CDR3 DNA: TGTGCCACCAGTGATGGACAGGGTGCCGCCGGGGAGCTGTTTTTT.

This chain uses TRBV2 with TRBJ2-5; D perhaps matches TRBD2 (6 bases). Trimming pared 8 bases from V and 8 bases from J, leaving 24 bases between. The germline V gene has CDR1 SNHLY and CDR2 FYNNEI. The CDR3 is 15 amino acids. CDR3 DNA sequence: TGTGCCAGCGCACCTCTCATAGGGACTCCCGGTACCCAGTACTTC. Its translation: CASAPLIGTPGTQYF.

This clonotype came up once. The chain has TRBV6-1 and TRBJ2-5; 7 bases agree with TRBD1. The CDR3 totals 14 residues. V shed 6 bases, J shed 2 bases, and the junction held 6 bases outside the gene matches. CDR1 is MNHNS and CDR2 is SASEGT in the germline V gene. The CDR3 sequence: CASSHPGQQETQYF. In DNA form, the CDR3 reads TGTGCCAGCAGCCACCCGGGACAGCAAGAGACCCAGTACTTC.

The V and J genes are TRBV20-1 and TRBJ1-2; perhaps TRBD1 as D (5 bases). The CDR3 covers 15 residues. Germline CDR1 and CDR2: DFQATT and SNEGSKA (reference sequence). The V gene lost 2 bases and the J gene lost 8 bases, with 21 bases spanning the gap. For the CDR3, the DNA is TGCAGTGCTAGACAAAAAGGGACCAAGGGAGGAGGCTACACCTTC. Amino acid sequence: CSARQKGTKGGGYTF.

This clonotype appeared a few times. The V gene is TRBV7-9, the J gene TRBJ2-2; tentatively, D is TRBD1 (6 bases). Trimming pared 5 bases from V and 6 bases from J, leaving 25 bases between. The CDR3 is 18 residues long. Per germline, CDR1 SEHNR and CDR2 FQNEAQ (reference sequence). The CDR3 region is CASSLGVPPPQGAGELFF. The CDR3 DNA reads TGTGCCAGCAGCCTTGGGGTTCCTCCGCCACAGGGCGCCGGGGAGCTGTTTTTT.

This clonotype was seen a few times. The chain joins TRBV28 to TRBJ2-3; no definite D call. Between the trimmed V and J ends, which lost 3 bases and 2 bases, there was a span of 12 bases. CDR3 size: 15 residues. Germline V gene sequence: CDR1 MDHEN, CDR2 SYDVKM. The CDR3 reads CASSFPQRATDTQYF. In nucleotides, the CDR3 is TGTGCCAGCAGTTTCCCCCAGCGTGCCACAGATACGCAGTATTTT.